One and the same sample provided the 5 T cell receptor beta chains below, sequenced in a study of beta chain features in type 1 diabetes. cDNA synthesis used the whole RNA isolate, giving expressed TCRB sequences. Produced via immunoSEQ multiplex PCR; TCRdb's table is partial and in-frame only. The data show 600,000 to 700,000 clones, roughly 12% seen once. Their antigens are not known. Whole-study results and caveats: Among all four CD4+ subsets, Type 1 diabetes patients had TCRB CDR3s that were moderately but significantly shorter.

Sequenced sample: naive CD4+ T cells from blood. The receptor source for this set is a man aged 25 to 45 with type 1 diabetes.

This clone was found a few times. The chain carries TRBV13 and TRBJ2-7; TRBD1 might be the D (6 bases). CDR1 and CDR2 from the germline V gene are PRHDT and FYEKMQ (reference sequence). V lost 3 bases and J lost 6, with 15 bases in between. The CDR3 consists of 14 residues. The CDR3 spells CASSFQGATGEQYF. The CDR3 bases are TGTGCCAGCAGCTTTCAGGGCGCGACAGGCGAGCAGTACTTC.

This clone has only a few counts. V and J are TRBV6-6 and TRBJ2-3; no clear D. Trimming took 7 bases from V and 3 from J, leaving 11 bases between them. Germline CDR1 and CDR2: MNHNY and SVGAGI (reference sequence). CDR3 length equals 13 residues. CDR3 DNA sequence: TGTGCCAGCACCCCCGCAGGTACAGATACGCAGTATTTT. It specifies CASTPAGTDTQYF.

The gene calls are TRBV25-1 and TRBJ1-2; D is perhaps TRBD1 (6 bases). V was clipped by 2 bases and J by 6 bases, with 13 bases between them. This CDR3 spans 14 amino acids. The germline CDR1 and CDR2 sequences are MGHDK and SYGVNS. CDR3 sequence: CASSEGGGADGYTF. As DNA, the CDR3 is TGTGCCAGCAGTGAAGGTGGGGGCGCGGATGGCTACACCTTC.

This clone occurred a few times. V gene TRBV19 combines with J gene TRBJ1-1; 7 bases are a match to TRBD1. Germline CDR1 LNHDA, CDR2 SQIVND (reference sequence). The CDR3 has 13 residues. V gave up 5 bases and J gave up 6 bases; unmatched junction bases: 6. The DNA of the CDR3 is TGTGCCAGTAGTGCCAGACAGGGCTCTGAAGCTTTCTTT. Its protein product is CASSARQGSEAFF.

The chain links TRBV5-1 to TRBJ1-2, with D perhaps matching TRBD1 (6 bases). The germline V and J ends were trimmed by 4 bases and 3 bases, with 10 bases remaining between them. The CDR3 contains 13 residues. Germline V gene sequence: CDR1 SGHRS, CDR2 YFSETQ. The CDR3: CASSPQGYYGYTF. The CDR3 region has the DNA TGCGCCAGCAGCCCACAGGGCTACTATGGCTACACCTTC. Together with reference TRBV5-1 and TRBJ1-2, the CDR3 gives the full variable domain: KAGVTQTPRYLIKTRGQQVTLSCSPISGHRSVSWYQQTPGQGLQFLFEYFSETQRNKGNFPGRFSGRQFSNSRSEMNVSTLELGDSALYLCASSPQGYYGYTFGSGTRLTVV.